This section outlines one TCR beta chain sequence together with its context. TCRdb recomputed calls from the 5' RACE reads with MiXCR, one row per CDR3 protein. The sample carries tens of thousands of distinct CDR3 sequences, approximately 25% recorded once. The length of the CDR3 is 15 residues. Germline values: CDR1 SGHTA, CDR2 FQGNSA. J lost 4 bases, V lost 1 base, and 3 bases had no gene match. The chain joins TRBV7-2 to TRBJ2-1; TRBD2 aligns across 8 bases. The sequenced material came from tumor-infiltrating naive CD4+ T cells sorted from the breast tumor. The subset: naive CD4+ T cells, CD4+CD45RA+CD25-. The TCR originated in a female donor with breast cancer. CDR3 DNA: TGTGCCAGCAGCTTAGAGGCTAGCGGGTACAATGAGCAGTTCTTC. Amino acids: CASSLEASGYNEQFF. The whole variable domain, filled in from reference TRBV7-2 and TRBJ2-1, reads GAGVSQSPSNKVTEKGKDVELRCDPISGHTALYWYRQSLGQGLEFLIYFQGNSAPDKSGLPSDRFSAERTGGSVSTLTIQRTQQEDSAVYLCASSLEASGYNEQFFGPGTRLTVL.